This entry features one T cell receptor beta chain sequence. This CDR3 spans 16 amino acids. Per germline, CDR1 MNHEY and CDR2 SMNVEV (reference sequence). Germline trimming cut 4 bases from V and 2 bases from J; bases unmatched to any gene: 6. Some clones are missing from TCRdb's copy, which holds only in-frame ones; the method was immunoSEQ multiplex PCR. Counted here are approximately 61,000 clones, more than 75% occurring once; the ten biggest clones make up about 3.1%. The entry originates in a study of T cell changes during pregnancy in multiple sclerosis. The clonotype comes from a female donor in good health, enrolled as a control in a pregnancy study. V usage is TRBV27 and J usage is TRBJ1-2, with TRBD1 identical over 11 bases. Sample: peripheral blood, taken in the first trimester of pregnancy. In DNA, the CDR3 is TGTGCCAGCAGTTCCGGGGGACAGGGGGGGAACTATGGCTACACCTTC. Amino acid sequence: CASSSGGQGGNYGYTF.